This entry lists 10 T cell receptor beta chains sequenced from one sample in a study of cytomegalovirus exposure and HLA in healthy donors. 60 Vbeta and 13 Jbeta primers were used in PCR. Data came from immunoSEQ multiplex PCR; TCRdb stores just in-frame clones and leaves some out. The data show roughly 220,000 clones, about 70% seen once. The sequenced sample was PBMCs. Receptors were obtained from a man aged 35 to 55 in good health and CMV-seropositive.

The CDR3 is CASSLGLGEAGNTIYF. The CDR3 nucleotides are TGCGCCAGCAGCTTGGGATTGGGGGAGGCTGGAAACACCATATATTTT. The chain recombines TRBV5-1 with TRBJ1-3, with D possibly being TRBD1 (5 bases). Per germline, CDR1 SGHRS and CDR2 YFSETQ. V was clipped by 0 bases and J by 2 bases, with 12 bases between them. This CDR3 spans 16 amino acids.

V and J are TRBV7-2 and TRBJ1-2, with TRBD1 as a possible D gene (5 bases). This CDR3 has 14 amino acids. The germline CDR1 and CDR2 sequences are SGHTA and FQGNSA. Trimming left V 6 bases short and J 3 bases short, with 14 bases between. In DNA, the CDR3 is TGTGCCAGCAGTCCAGGGTTTGAGGACTATGGCTACACCTTC. Translation gives CASSPGFEDYGYTF.

This clone appeared a single time. This chain uses TRBV14 with TRBJ2-7; D uncertain. Between the trimmed V and J ends, which lost 6 bases and 5 bases, there was a span of 35 bases. The CDR3 has 20 amino acids. The germline CDR1 and CDR2 sequences are SGHDN and FVKESK. DNA for the CDR3: TGTGCCAGCAGGGGCGTAGTGTGTTTTACGGAAGTACTTAATGGAAACGAGCAGTACTTC. Its protein product is CASRGVVCFTEVLNGNEQYF.

The chain uses TRBV2 and TRBJ1-1, with TRBD1 matching 9 bases. There are 14 residues in the CDR3. Germline trimming cut 6 bases from V and 3 bases from J; bases unmatched to any gene: 5. The germline V gene encodes CDR1 SNHLY and CDR2 FYNNEI. The CDR3 DNA follows: TGTGCCAGCAGGACAGGGGGGAGGTACACTGAAGCTTTCTTT. It codes for CASRTGGRYTEAFF.

This rearrangement joins TRBV5-1 to TRBJ1-1, with 8 bases matching TRBD1. This CDR3 region has 14 residues. Germline-derived CDR1 and CDR2 are SGHRS and YFSETQ. V lost 6 bases to trimming and J lost 1 base; unmatched junction nucleotides: 5. The CDR3 sequence is CASTSGTGNTEAFF. The DNA for the CDR3 is TGCGCCAGCACCTCCGGGACAGGGAACACTGAAGCTTTCTTT.

The genes are TRBV15 and TRBJ1-2; D is unclear. V lost 0 bases and J lost 8, with 16 bases in between. This CDR3 is built from 15 residues. Germline values: CDR1 LNHNV, CDR2 YYDKDF (reference sequence). In DNA, the CDR3 is TGTGCCACCAGCAGAGATTCATCCGATTCGAGAGGCTACACCTTC. This sequence encodes CATSRDSSDSRGYTF.

The chain is built from TRBV5-1 and TRBJ2-5; D unresolved. The V gene's germline CDR1 is SGHRS and CDR2 YFSETQ. The CDR3 is 14 residues long. V was trimmed by 0 bases and J by 5 bases, leaving 11 bases between them. The CDR3 bases are TGCGCCAGCAGCTTGGGAATCACAGTCGAGACCCAGTACTTC. The encoded protein is CASSLGITVETQYF.

The V call is TRBV5-4, the J call TRBJ2-2; 14 bases fit TRBD2. The ends lost 0 bases at V and 1 base at J; junction bases unmatched: 2. Per germline, CDR1 SGHNT and CDR2 YYREEE (reference sequence). The CDR3 runs to 18 residues. This CDR3 is CASSLGGLAGVNTGELFF. CDR3 nucleotides: TGTGCCAGCAGCTTGGGGGGACTAGCGGGGGTGAACACCGGGGAGCTGTTTTTT.

The CDR3 protein is CASSPPRVSGNTEAFF. The CDR3 nucleotides read TGTGCCAGCTCACCACCCAGGGTCTCGGGGAACACTGAAGCTTTCTTT. The chain is built from TRBV18 and TRBJ1-1, with D possibly being TRBD1 (5 bases). V lost 0 bases, J lost 1 base, and 12 bases lay in between. CDR1 is KGHSH, CDR2 LQKENI, per germline. The length of the CDR3 is 16 residues.

This clone was seen only a few times. CDR3 sequence (DNA): TGTGCCAGCAGTTCGGAGCGGGGGGCAGGAGAGACCCAGTACTTC. This gives the protein CASSSERGAGETQYF. This chain uses TRBV13 with TRBJ2-5, with TRBD2 identical over 9 bases. Losses at the gene ends were 6 bases for V and 4 bases for J; bases not matched to a gene: 9. Germline-derived CDR1 and CDR2 are PRHDT and FYEKMQ (reference sequence). The CDR3 loop spans 15 amino acids.